This passage covers 25 T cell receptor beta chains from one sample sequenced in a study of T cell repertoires in cytomegalovirus infection. These receptors lack a known antigen. One entry per CDR3 protein, called by TCRdb with MiXCR from the reads. This repertoire shows 700,000 to 850,000 distinct CDR3 sequences, about 33% found once; its top ten account for about an eighth. The sample consisted of cultured CD8+ T cells from PBMCs, taken from culture after CMV antigen stimulation. These receptors were obtained from a human donor in good health (CMV status not recorded). Some clones in this sample may be carry-over from other donors' samples.

This clonotype was counted ten times or more. The chain has TRBV7-2 and TRBJ2-3, with 12 bases matching TRBD2. With V trimmed by 4 bases and J by 2 bases, 13 bases remained unmatched. The CDR3 is made up of 19 amino acids. From germline, CDR1 is SGHTA and CDR2 FQGNSA. The CDR3 is CASSSPKRLAGAFTDTQYF. CDR3 in DNA: TGTGCCAGCAGCTCCCCAAAGAGACTAGCGGGGGCCTTCACAGATACGCAGTATTTT.

This rearrangement joins TRBV10-3 to TRBJ2-1; a possible D gene is TRBD2 (5 bases). CDR1 is ENHRY and CDR2 is SYGVKD in the germline V gene. V was cut by 10 bases and J by 5 bases, with 18 bases left in between. The CDR3 covers 14 residues. CDR3 sequence reads: CASETNGDNNEQFF. The CDR3 DNA follows: TGTGCCAGCGAGACTAACGGGGATAACAATGAGCAGTTCTTC.

The genes are TRBV9 and TRBJ2-5; TRBD1 matches 8 bases. The ends lost 0 bases at V and 3 bases at J; junction bases unmatched: 7. CDR1 SGDLS and CDR2 YYNGEE come from the germline V gene. The CDR3 is 16 amino acids. The CDR3 loop reads CASSVAMTGAEETQYF. In DNA, the CDR3 is TGTGCCAGCAGCGTAGCAATGACAGGGGCAGAAGAGACCCAGTACTTC.

This clonotype was counted at least ten times. J is TRBJ2-1 and V is TRBV7-2; 14 nucleotides line up with TRBD2. From germline, CDR1 is SGHTA and CDR2 FQGNSA. The CDR3 runs 15 residues. V trimming: 5 bases; J trimming: 12 bases; junction bases outside the gene matches: 9. CDR3 loop: CASSPGLAGDEWQFF. The CDR3 DNA reads TGTGCCAGCAGCCCGGGACTAGCGGGGGACGAATGGCAGTTCTTC. The full variable domain, with the rest looked up from reference TRBV7-2 and TRBJ2-1, is GAGVSQSPSNKVTEKGKDVELRCDPISGHTALYWYRQSLGQGLEFLIYFQGNSAPDKSGLPSDRFSAERTGGSVSTLTIQRTQQEDSAVYLCASSPGLAGDEWQFFGPGTRLTVL.

This clonotype appeared a few times. This sequence joins TRBV27 and TRBJ1-1; D gene unclear. V lost 8 bases, J lost 4 bases, and 14 bases lay in between. This CDR3 is 13 amino acids long. Germline values: CDR1 MNHEY, CDR2 SMNVEV (reference sequence). DNA of the CDR3: TGTGCCAGCCGATTGTCAGAGGCCACTGAAGCTTTCTTT. This encodes CASRLSEATEAFF.

V usage is TRBV27 and J usage is TRBJ2-7, with TRBD1 matching over 10 bases. This CDR3 has 15 residues. Germline V gives CDR1 MNHEY, CDR2 SMNVEV (reference sequence). The trim removed 2 bases at V and 4 bases at J, leaving 5 bases unmatched. The DNA of the CDR3 is TGTGCCAGCAGTTTAGGTTCGGGACAGGGGTACGAGCAGTACTTC. Translated: CASSLGSGQGYEQYF.

This clonotype showed up just a few times. CDR3 residues: CASSLQDSGNTGELFF. Here the CDR3 DNA reads TGCGCCAGCAGCTTGCAAGATAGCGGGAACACCGGGGAGCTGTTTTTT. The chain joins TRBV5-1 to TRBJ2-2, with TRBD2 as a possible D gene (6 bases). V gave up 1 base and J gave up 1 base, with 11 bases separating them. The CDR3 extends over 16 amino acids. Germline values: CDR1 SGHRS, CDR2 YFSETQ.

This sequence joins TRBV15 and TRBJ2-3; no firm D call. Trimming took off 8 bases at V and 2 bases at J, with 14 bases between the two ends. CDR1 and CDR2 from the germline V gene are LNHNV and YYDKDF (reference sequence). This CDR3 region has 14 residues. CDR3 in DNA: TGTGCCACCTCCCTTTATCGGCCCACAGATACGCAGTATTTT. As protein: CATSLYRPTDTQYF.

The chain joins TRBV20-1 to TRBJ2-4, with D possibly matching TRBD2 (6 bases). The CDR3 is 17 residues long. CDR1 is DFQATT and CDR2 is SNEGSKA in the germline V gene (reference sequence). V lost 8 bases and J 0 bases, leaving 23 bases between the germline ends. The DNA of the CDR3 is TGCAGTCGGATGGGGGGAGTGGCGGGGATAGCCAAAAACATTCAGTACTTC. This translates into CSRMGGVAGIAKNIQYF.

The CDR3 region has the DNA TGCAGTGCTAGTCCAGGGGCGTTAGCCAAAAACATTCAGTACTTC. Encoded protein: CSASPGALAKNIQYF. The chain has TRBV20-1 and TRBJ2-4, with TRBD1 as a possible D gene (6 bases). Trimming pared 3 bases from V and 0 bases from J, leaving 12 bases between. This CDR3 has 15 residues. Germline V lookup: CDR1 DFQATT, CDR2 SNEGSKA (reference sequence).

This clonotype came up many times. The rearrangement links TRBV7-6 to TRBJ2-2, with 7 bases identical to TRBD2. Germline assignment: CDR1 SGHVS and CDR2 FNYEAQ. The CDR3 sequence is 15 residues long. J was trimmed by 4 bases and V by 7 bases; bases with no gene match: 9. The CDR3 nucleotides are TGTGCCAGCACCCCGGGCGGGGAGGGCACCGGGGAGCTGTTTTTT. Residues: CASTPGGEGTGELFF.

This clonotype has just a few counts. The J gene is TRBJ2-2, the V gene TRBV27; no firm D call. V shed 2 bases and J shed 3 bases, with 10 bases lying between them. The germline V gene has CDR1 MNHEY and CDR2 SMNVEV (reference sequence). There are 15 residues in the CDR3. The CDR3 nucleotides are TGTGCCAGCAGTTTACGGGCCCCCTACACCGGGGAGCTGTTTTTT. This gives the protein CASSLRAPYTGELFF.

The CDR3, as DNA: TGTGCCAGCAGTTTAGCGCGGCAGTACACAGATACGCAGTATTTT. The encoded protein is CASSLARQYTDTQYF. The chain links TRBV12-3 or TRBV12-4 to TRBJ2-3; the D is unclear. V lost 0 bases to trimming and J lost 2 bases, with 9 bases between them. The CDR3 is 15 amino acids.

The V call is TRBV6-1, the J call TRBJ1-1, with 8 positions matching TRBD1. The CDR3 extends over 14 amino acids. In germline, CDR1 is MNHNS, CDR2 SASEGT. The V segment lost 5 bases and the J segment 8 bases; nucleotides outside the gene matches: 10. As DNA, the CDR3 is TGTGCCAGCAGTTACGTTACAGGGGGGAACGAAGCTTTCTTT. Amino acid sequence: CASSYVTGGNEAFF.

This clonotype was seen a few times. The chain combines TRBV6-2 or TRBV6-3 with TRBJ1-4; D call uncertain. The V and J ends lost 0 bases and 4 bases respectively, with 6 bases between them. The CDR3 totals 14 residues. Germline assignment: CDR1 MNHEY and CDR2 SVGEGT. CDR3 region: CASSYSGYNEKLFF. The CDR3 DNA is TGTGCCAGCAGTTACTCCGGATATAATGAAAAACTGTTTTTT.

There are a few counts of this clonotype. This chain uses TRBV20-1 with TRBJ2-5; D is ambiguous. The V end was cut by 5 bases, the J end by 5 bases, with 15 bases between. The CDR3 covers 13 residues. CDR1 is DFQATT, CDR2 SNEGSKA, per germline (reference sequence). The CDR3 DNA sequence: TGCAGTGCTTCCCTGGGGTTGGTTGAGACCCAGTACTTC. Protein product: CSASLGLVETQYF.

The chain recombines TRBV6-2 or TRBV6-3 with TRBJ2-3; tentative D call: TRBD1 (6 bases). Trimming cost V 5 bases and J 1 base, with 16 bases left between them. The germline V gene has CDR1 MNHEY and CDR2 SVGEGT. The CDR3 runs 16 residues. CDR3 region: CASSPRTVGCTDTQYF. The CDR3, as DNA: TGTGCCAGCAGTCCCCGGACAGTGGGGTGCACAGATACGCAGTATTTT.

The chain is built from TRBV9 and TRBJ2-1; tentatively, D is TRBD1 or TRBD2 (5 bases each). The CDR3 loop spans 17 amino acids. The V end lost 3 bases, the J end lost 0 bases, and 16 bases lay between the germline ends. Germline loops: CDR1 SGDLS, CDR2 YYNGEE. The CDR3 DNA reads as TGTGCCAGCAGCGCGGCCGGGACGGGCAGCTCCTACAATGAGCAGTTCTTC. This encodes CASSAAGTGSSYNEQFF.

This clonotype was picked up many times. This rearrangement joins TRBV7-9 to TRBJ2-5; 10 bases align to TRBD2. The CDR3 has 14 residues. Germline CDR1 is SEHNR and CDR2 is FQNEAQ (reference sequence). Trimming at V came to 5 bases and at J to 2 bases, leaving 2 bases not matched to a gene. For the CDR3, the DNA is TGTGCCAGCAGCGGACTAGCGGTACAAGAGACCCAGTACTTC. Protein: CASSGLAVQETQYF.

This clonotype came up a few times. The chain is built from TRBV7-9 and TRBJ2-1, with 10 nucleotides matching TRBD2. Germline V gene sequence: CDR1 SEHNR, CDR2 FQNEAQ (reference sequence). The trim removed 5 bases at V and 5 bases at J, leaving 9 bases unmatched. The CDR3 runs to 16 residues. The CDR3 nucleotides read TGTGCCAGCAGCCCACCGAGCGGGGGGGAGAACAATGAGCAGTTCTTC. Encoded protein: CASSPPSGGENNEQFF.

V and J are TRBV10-3 and TRBJ2-1; maybe TRBD1 (6 bases). Germline lookup yields CDR1 ENHRY and CDR2 SYGVKD. This CDR3 region has 12 residues. CDR3 region: CATTGIYNEQFF. The CDR3 nucleotides read TGTGCTACTACAGGGATATACAATGAGCAGTTCTTC.

Comment on this clonotype: A much more abundant neighbour one base away suggests this may be a read error. J is TRBJ1-5 and V is TRBV7-8; D ambiguous. V was trimmed by 4 bases and J by 2 bases, leaving 12 bases between them. The germline V gene has CDR1 SGHVS and CDR2 FQNEAQ. The CDR3 spans 15 residues. CDR3 coding DNA: TGTGCCAGCAGCTCCCAAGAGGGTGGCAATCAGCCCCAGCATTTT. Its protein product is CASSSQEGGNQPQHF.

The gene calls are TRBV6-1 and TRBJ2-1, with 7 bases aligning to TRBD2. CDR1 MNHNS and CDR2 SASEGT come from the germline V gene. V trimming: 3 bases; J trimming: 2 bases; junction bases outside the gene matches: 4. The CDR3 runs 15 residues. The CDR3 nucleotides read TGTGCCAGCAGTGATAAGCGGGGCCCCTACAATGAGCAGTTCTTC. Translated, it gives CASSDKRGPYNEQFF.

This rearrangement joins TRBV2 to TRBJ2-7; D uncertain. CDR3 length: 15 residues. Trimming pared 3 bases from V and 3 bases from J, leaving 15 bases between. Looked up from germline, CDR1 is SNHLY and CDR2 is FYNNEI. CDR3 loop: CASSEWQDLGYEQYV. As DNA, the CDR3 is TGTGCCAGCAGTGAGTGGCAGGACCTAGGCTACGAGCAGTACGTC.

Note on this clonotype: This may be a read error: a much more frequent sequence differs by one nucleotide. The genes are TRBV7-8 and TRBJ1-1, with 10 bases that match TRBD1. This CDR3 has 15 residues. The germline CDR1 and CDR2 sequences are SGHVS and FQNEAQ. CDR3: CASRRTGGDNTEALF. CDR3 bases: TGTGCCAGCAGACGGACAGGGGGAGATAACACTGAAGCTTTATTT.